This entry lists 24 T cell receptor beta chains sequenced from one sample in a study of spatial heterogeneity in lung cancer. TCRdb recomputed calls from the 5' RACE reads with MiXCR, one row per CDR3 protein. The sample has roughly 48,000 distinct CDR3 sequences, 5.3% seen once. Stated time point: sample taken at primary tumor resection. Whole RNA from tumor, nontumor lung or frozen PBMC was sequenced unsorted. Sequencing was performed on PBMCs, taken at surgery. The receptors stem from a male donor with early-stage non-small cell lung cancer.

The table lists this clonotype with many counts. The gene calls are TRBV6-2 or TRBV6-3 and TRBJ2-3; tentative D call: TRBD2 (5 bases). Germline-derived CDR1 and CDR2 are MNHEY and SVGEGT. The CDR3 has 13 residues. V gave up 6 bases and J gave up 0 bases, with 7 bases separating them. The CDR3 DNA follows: TGTGCCAGCAGGAGGACTAGCACAGATACGCAGTATTTT. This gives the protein CASRRTSTDTQYF.

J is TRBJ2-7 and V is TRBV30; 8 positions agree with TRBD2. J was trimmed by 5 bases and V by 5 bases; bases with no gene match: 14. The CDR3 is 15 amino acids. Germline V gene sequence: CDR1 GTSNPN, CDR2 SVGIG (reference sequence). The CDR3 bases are TGTGCCTGGGCTCCCCAACTAGCGGTGTACGACGAGCAGTACTTC. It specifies CAWAPQLAVYDEQYF.

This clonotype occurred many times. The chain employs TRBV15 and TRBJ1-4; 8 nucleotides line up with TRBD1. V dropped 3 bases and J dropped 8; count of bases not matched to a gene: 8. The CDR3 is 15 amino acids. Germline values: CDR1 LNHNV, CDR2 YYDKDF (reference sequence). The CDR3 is CATSSLDRGEEKLFF. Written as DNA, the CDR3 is TGTGCCACCAGCAGTCTTGACAGGGGTGAGGAAAAACTGTTTTTT.

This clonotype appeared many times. The DNA of the CDR3 is TGTGCCAGCGGCGACAGGAGACTTGAGCAGTTCTTC. It is translated as CASGDRRLEQFF. This chain joins TRBV6-2 or TRBV6-3 and TRBJ2-1, with D possibly matching TRBD1 (6 bases). This CDR3 is 12 amino acids long. Germline loops: CDR1 MNHEY, CDR2 SVGEGT. Trimming took off 8 bases at V and 9 bases at J, with 14 bases between the two ends.

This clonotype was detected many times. CDR3 amino acids: CASSQSDRDSNQPQHF. The CDR3 region has the DNA TGTGCCAGCAGCCAATCCGACAGGGATAGCAATCAGCCCCAGCATTTT. V is TRBV5-6 and J is TRBJ1-5; 7 positions agree with TRBD1. V lost 4 bases, J lost 0 bases, and 7 bases stayed unmatched. The germline gives CDR1 SGHDT, CDR2 YYEEEE. CDR3 length: 16 residues.

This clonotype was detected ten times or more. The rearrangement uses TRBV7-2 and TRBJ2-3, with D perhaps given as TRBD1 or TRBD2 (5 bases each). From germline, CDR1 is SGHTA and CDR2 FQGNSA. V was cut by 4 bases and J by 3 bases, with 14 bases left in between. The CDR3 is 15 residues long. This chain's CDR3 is CASSSQLGPTDTQYF. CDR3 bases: TGTGCCAGCAGCTCGCAACTGGGACCGACAGATACGCAGTATTTT. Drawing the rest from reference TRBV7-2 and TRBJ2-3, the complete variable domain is GAGVSQSPSNKVTEKGKDVELRCDPISGHTALYWYRQSLGQGLEFLIYFQGNSAPDKSGLPSDRFSAERTGGSVSTLTIQRTQQEDSAVYLCASSSQLGPTDTQYFGPGTRLTVL.

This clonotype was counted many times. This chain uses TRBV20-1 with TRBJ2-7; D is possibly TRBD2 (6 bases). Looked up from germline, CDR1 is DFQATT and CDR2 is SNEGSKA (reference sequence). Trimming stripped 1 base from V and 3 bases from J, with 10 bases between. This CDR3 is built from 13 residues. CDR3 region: CSARGGLIYEQYF. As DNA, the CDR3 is TGCAGTGCTAGAGGGGGACTTATCTACGAGCAGTACTTC.

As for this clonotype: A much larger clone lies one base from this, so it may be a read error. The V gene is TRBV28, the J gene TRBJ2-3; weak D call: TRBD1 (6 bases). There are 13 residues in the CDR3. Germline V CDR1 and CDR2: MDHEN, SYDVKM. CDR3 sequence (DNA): TGTGACAGCGGTTTACAGGGCGCAGATACGCAGTATTTT. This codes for CDSGLQGADTQYF.

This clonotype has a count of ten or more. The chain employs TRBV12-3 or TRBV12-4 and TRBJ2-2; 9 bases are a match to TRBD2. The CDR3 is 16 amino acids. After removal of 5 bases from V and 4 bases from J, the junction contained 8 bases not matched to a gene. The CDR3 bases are TGTGCCAGCAGTCCGAGGTCTAGCGGGGTCACCGGGGAGCTGTTTTTT. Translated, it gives CASSPRSSGVTGELFF.

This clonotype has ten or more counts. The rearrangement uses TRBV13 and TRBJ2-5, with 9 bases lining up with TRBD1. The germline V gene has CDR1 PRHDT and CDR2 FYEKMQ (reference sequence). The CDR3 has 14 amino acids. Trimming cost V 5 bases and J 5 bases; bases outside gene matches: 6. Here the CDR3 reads CASSLRDRVETQYF. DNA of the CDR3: TGTGCCAGCAGCCTCCGGGACAGGGTCGAGACCCAGTACTTC. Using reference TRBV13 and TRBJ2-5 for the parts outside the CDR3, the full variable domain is AAGVIQSPRHLIKEKRETATLKCYPIPRHDTVYWYQQGPGQDPQFLISFYEKMQSDKGSIPDRFSAQQFSDYHSELNMSSLELGDSALYFCASSLRDRVETQYFGPGTRLLVL.

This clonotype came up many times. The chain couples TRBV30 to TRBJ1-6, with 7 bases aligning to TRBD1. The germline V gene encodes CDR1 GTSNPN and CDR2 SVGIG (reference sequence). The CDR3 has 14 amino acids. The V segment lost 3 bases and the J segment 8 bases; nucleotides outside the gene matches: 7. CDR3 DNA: TGTGCCTGGAGCCCCGCGACAGGGTATTCACCCCTCCACTTT. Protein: CAWSPATGYSPLHF.

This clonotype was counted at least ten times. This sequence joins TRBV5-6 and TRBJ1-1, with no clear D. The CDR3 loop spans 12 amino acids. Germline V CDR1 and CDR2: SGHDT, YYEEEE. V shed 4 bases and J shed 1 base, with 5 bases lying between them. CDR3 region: CASSAQNTEAFF. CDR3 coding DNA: TGTGCCAGCAGCGCACAGAACACTGAAGCTTTCTTT.

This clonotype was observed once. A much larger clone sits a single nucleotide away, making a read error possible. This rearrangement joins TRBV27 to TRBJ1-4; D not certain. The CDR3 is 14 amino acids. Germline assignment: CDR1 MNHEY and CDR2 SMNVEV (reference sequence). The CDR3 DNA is TGTGCCAGCAGTTCGGGAAATACTAATGGAAAACTGTTTTTT. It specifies CASSSGNTNGKLFF.

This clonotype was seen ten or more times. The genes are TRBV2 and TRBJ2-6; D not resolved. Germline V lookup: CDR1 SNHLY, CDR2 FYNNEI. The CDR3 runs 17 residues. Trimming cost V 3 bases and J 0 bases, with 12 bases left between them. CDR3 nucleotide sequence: TGTGCCAGCAGTGAGATGGGCGGCCGCTCTGGGGCCAACGTCCTGACTTTC. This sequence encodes CASSEMGGRSGANVLTF. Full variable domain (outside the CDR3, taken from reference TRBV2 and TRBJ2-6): EPEVTQTPSHQVTQMGQEVILRCVPISNHLYFYWYRQILGQKVEFLVSFYNNEISEKSEIFDDQFSVERPDGSNFTLKIRSTKLEDSAMYFCASSEMGGRSGANVLTFGAGSRLTVL.

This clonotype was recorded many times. The CDR3 DNA reads as TGTGCCAGCAGCTCGTTACAGGGGGAAGAGCAGTACTTC. Protein sequence: CASSSLQGEEQYF. The V call is TRBV5-6, the J call TRBJ2-7, with 8 bases fitting TRBD1. This CDR3 region has 13 residues. Trimming at V came to 3 bases and at J to 7 bases, leaving 6 bases not matched to a gene. CDR1 is SGHDT and CDR2 is YYEEEE in the germline V gene. Full variable domain (missing parts from reference TRBV5-6 and TRBJ2-7): DAGVTQSPTHLIKTRGQQVTLRCSPKSGHDTVSWYQQALGQGPQFIFQYYEEEERQRGNFPDRFSGHQFPNYSSELNVNALLLGDSALYLCASSSLQGEEQYFGPGTRLTVT.

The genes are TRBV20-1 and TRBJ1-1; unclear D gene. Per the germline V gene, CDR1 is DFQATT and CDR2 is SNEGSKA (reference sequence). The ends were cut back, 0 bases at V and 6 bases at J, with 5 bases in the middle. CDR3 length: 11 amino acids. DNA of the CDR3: TGCAGTGCTAGAGATTTAGCTGAAGCTTTCTTT. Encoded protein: CSARDLAEAFF.

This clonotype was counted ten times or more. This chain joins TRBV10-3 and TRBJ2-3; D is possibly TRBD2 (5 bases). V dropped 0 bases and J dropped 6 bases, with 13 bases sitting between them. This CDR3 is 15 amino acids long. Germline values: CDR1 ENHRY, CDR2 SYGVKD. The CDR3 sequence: CAISESTHGEDTQYF. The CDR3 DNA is TGTGCCATCAGTGAGTCGACTCACGGGGAGGATACGCAGTATTTT.

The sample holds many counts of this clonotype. Written as DNA, the CDR3 is TGTGCCAGCAGTGAATCCCCGACAGGGGCGTATGGCTACACCTTC. Amino acid sequence: CASSESPTGAYGYTF. The chain is built from TRBV2 and TRBJ1-2; 8 nucleotides match TRBD1. The CDR3 length is 15 residues. Germline V gene lookup returns CDR1 SNHLY and CDR2 FYNNEI. The V gene end was trimmed by 2 bases and the J gene end by 5 bases; junction bases not matched to a gene: 7. The entire variable domain, with the rest obtained from reference TRBV2 and TRBJ1-2, is as follows: EPEVTQTPSHQVTQMGQEVILRCVPISNHLYFYWYRQILGQKVEFLVSFYNNEISEKSEIFDDQFSVERPDGSNFTLKIRSTKLEDSAMYFCASSESPTGAYGYTFGSGTRLTVV.

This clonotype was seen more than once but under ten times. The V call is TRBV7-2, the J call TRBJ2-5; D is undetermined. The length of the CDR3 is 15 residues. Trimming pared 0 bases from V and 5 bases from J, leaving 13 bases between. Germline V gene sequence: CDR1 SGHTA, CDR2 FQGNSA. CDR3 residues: CASSLAGYRLETQYF. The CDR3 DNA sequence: TGTGCCAGCAGCTTAGCGGGGTATCGGTTGGAGACCCAGTACTTC.

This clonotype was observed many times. The CDR3 DNA reads as TGCGCCAGCAGCTTCTCACCGCCGGGACAGGGACCGGGGACTGAAGCTTTCTTT. This encodes CASSFSPPGQGPGTEAFF. V is TRBV5-1 and J is TRBJ1-1, with 9 bases fitting TRBD1. Germline V gene data show CDR1 as SGHRS and CDR2 as YFSETQ. J gave up 5 bases and V 2 bases, and 16 bases lay outside the gene matches. This CDR3 contains 18 residues.

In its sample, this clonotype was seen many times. The CDR3 bases are TGCGCCAGCAGCCAAGATGGAGGGGGCACTGAAGCTTTCTTT. Translating it yields CASSQDGGGTEAFF. This chain connects TRBV4-1 to TRBJ1-1; D is perhaps TRBD1 (6 bases). Germline CDR1 reads MGHRA; CDR2 reads YSYEKL. Trimming cost V 0 bases and J 4 bases, with 9 bases left between them. The CDR3 runs 14 residues.

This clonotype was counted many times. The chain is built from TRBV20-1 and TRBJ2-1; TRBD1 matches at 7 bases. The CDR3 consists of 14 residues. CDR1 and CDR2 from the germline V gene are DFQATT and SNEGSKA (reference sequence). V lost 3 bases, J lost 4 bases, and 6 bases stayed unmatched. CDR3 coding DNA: TGCAGTGCTAGGGAGACAGGGTCATACAATGAGCAGTTCTTC. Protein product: CSARETGSYNEQFF.

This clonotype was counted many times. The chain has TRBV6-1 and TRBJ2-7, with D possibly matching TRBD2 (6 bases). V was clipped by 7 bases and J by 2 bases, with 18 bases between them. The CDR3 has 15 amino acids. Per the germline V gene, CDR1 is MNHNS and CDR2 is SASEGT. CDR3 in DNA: TGTGCCAGCACCGAATGGAGGGACGGACCCTACGAGCAGTACTTC. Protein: CASTEWRDGPYEQYF.

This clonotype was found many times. CDR3 region: CASSLWGRASTQETQYF. CDR3 nucleotides: TGTGCCAGCAGTTTATGGGGTAGGGCGTCCACACAAGAGACCCAGTACTTC. The chain links TRBV28 to TRBJ2-5; D is ambiguous. Germline loops: CDR1 MDHEN, CDR2 SYDVKM. The CDR3 is 17 amino acids. V gave up 0 bases and J gave up 2 bases, with 16 bases separating them.